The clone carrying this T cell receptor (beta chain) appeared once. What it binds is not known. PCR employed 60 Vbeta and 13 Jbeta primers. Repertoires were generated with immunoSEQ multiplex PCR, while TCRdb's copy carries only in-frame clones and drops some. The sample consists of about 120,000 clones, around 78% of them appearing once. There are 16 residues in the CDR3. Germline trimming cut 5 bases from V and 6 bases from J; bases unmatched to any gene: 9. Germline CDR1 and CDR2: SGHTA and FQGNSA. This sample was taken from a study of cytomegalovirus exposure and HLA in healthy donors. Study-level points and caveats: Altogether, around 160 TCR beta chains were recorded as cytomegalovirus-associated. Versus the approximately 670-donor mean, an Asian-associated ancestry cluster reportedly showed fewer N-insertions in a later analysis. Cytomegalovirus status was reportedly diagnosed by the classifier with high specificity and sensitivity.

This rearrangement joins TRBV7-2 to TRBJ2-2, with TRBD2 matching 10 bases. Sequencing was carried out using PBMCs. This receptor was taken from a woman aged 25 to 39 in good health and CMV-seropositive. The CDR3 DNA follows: TGTGCCAGCAGCCCCCGGACTAGCGGTAATTCCGGGGAGCTGTTTTTT. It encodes CASSPRTSGNSGELFF.